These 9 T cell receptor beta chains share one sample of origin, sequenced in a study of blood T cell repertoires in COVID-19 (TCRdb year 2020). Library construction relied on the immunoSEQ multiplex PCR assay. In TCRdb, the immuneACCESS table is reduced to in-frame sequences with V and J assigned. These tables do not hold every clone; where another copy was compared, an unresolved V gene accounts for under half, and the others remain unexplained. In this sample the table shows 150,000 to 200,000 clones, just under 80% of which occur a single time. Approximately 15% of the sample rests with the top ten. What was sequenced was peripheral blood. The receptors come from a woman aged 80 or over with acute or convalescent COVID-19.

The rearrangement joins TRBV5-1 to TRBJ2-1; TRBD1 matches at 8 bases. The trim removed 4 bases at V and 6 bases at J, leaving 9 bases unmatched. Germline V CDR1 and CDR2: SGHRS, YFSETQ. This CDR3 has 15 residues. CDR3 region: CASSQDRVEINEQFF. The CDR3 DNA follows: TGCGCCAGCAGCCAGGACAGGGTGGAAATCAATGAGCAGTTCTTC.

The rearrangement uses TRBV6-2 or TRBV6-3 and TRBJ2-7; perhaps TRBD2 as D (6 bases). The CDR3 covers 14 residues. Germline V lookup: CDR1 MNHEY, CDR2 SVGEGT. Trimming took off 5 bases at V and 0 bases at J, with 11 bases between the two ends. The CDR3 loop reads CASSRDWLSYEQYF. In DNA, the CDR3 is TGTGCCAGCAGTCGGGACTGGCTCTCCTACGAGCAGTACTTC.

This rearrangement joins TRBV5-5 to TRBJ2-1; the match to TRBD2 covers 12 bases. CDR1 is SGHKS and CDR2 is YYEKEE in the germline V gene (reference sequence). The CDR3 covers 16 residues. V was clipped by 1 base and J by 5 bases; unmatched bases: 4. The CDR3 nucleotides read TGTGCCAGCAGCTTGCCGACTAGCGGGGGTAACAATGAGCAGTTCTTC. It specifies CASSLPTSGGNNEQFF.

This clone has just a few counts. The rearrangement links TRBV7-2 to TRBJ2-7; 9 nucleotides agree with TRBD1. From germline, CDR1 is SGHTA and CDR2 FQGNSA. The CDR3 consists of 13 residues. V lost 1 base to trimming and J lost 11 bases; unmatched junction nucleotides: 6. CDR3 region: CASSLGGTGFEYF. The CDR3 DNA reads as TGTGCCAGCAGCTTAGGTGGGACAGGGTTCGAGTACTTC.

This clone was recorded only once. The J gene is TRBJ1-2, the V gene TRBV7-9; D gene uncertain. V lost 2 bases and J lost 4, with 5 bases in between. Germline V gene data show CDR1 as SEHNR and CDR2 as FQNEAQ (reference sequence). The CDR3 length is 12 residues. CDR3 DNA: TGTGCCAGCAGCTTAACAAGCTATGGCTACACCTTC. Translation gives CASSLTSYGYTF.

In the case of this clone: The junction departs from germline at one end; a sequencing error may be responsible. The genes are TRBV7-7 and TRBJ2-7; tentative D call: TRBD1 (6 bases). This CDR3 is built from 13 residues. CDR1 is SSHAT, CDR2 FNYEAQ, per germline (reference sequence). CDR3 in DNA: TGTGCTAGCAGCAAATCAGGGGCCTACGAGCAGTACTTC. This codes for CASSKSGAYEQYF.

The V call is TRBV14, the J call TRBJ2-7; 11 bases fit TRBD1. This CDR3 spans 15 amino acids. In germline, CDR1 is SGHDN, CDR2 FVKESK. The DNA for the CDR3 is TGTCCCACCACCCAAAAGCGGGGACAGGGGGGAGAGCAGTACTTC. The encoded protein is CPTTQKRGQGGEQYF.

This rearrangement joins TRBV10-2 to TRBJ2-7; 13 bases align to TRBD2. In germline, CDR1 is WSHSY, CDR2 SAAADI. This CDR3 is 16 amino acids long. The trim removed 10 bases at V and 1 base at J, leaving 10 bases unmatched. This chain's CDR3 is CATMGPTSGGSYEQYF. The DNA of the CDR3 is TGCGCCACTATGGGCCCGACTAGCGGGGGGTCCTACGAGCAGTACTTC.

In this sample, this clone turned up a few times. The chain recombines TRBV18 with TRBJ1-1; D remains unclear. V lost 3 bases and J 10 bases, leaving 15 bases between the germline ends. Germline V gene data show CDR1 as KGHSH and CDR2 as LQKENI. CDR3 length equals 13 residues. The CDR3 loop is CASSPSLRDTAFF. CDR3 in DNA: TGTGCCAGCTCACCTTCCCTACGAGACACAGCTTTCTTT. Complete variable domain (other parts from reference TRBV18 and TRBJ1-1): NAGVMQNPRHLVRRRGQEARLRCSPMKGHSHVYWYRQLPEEGLKFMVYLQKENIIDESGMPKERFSAEFPKEGPSILRIQQVVRGDSAAYFCASSPSLRDTAFFGQGTRLTVV.